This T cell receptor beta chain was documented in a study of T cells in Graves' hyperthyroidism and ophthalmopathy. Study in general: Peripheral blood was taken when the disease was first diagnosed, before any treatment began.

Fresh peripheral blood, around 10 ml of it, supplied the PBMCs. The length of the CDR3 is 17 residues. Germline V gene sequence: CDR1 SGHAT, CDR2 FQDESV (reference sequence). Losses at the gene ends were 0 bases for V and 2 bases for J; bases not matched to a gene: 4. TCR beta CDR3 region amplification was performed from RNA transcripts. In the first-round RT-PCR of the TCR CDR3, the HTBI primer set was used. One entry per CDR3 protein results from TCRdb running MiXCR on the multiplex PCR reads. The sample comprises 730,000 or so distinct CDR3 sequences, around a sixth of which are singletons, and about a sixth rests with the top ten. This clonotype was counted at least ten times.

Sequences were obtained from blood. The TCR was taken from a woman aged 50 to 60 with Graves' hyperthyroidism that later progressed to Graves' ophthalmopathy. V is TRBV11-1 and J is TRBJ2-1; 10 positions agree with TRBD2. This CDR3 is CASSLAAGTSAYNEQFF. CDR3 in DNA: TGTGCCAGCAGCTTAGCCGCCGGGACTAGCGCCTACAATGAGCAGTTCTTC.